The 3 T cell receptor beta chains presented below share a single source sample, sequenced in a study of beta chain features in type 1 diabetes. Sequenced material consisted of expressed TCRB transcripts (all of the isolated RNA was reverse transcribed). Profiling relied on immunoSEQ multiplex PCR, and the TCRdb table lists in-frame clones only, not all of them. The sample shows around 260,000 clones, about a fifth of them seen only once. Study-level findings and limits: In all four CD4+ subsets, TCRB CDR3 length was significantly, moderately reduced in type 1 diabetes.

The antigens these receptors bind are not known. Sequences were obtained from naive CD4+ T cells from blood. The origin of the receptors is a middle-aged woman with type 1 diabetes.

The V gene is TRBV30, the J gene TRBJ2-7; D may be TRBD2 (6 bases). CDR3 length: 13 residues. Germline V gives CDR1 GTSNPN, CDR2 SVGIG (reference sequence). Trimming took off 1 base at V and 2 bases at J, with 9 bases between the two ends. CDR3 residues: CAWSDTSPYEQYF. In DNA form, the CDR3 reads TGTGCCTGGAGTGATACTAGCCCCTACGAGCAGTACTTC.

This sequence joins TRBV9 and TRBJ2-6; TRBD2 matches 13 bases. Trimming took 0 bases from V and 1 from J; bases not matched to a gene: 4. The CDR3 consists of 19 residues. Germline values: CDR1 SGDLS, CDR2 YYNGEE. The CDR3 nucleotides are TGTGCCAGCAGCGTAGGGCCGGGACTAGCGGGATCTGGGGCCAACGTCCTGACTTTC. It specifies CASSVGPGLAGSGANVLTF. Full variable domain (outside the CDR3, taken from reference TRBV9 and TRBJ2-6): DSGVTQTPKHLITATGQRVTLRCSPRSGDLSVYWYQQSLDQGLQFLIQYYNGEERAKGNILERFSAQQFPDLHSELNLSSLELGDSALYFCASSVGPGLAGSGANVLTFGAGSRLTVL.

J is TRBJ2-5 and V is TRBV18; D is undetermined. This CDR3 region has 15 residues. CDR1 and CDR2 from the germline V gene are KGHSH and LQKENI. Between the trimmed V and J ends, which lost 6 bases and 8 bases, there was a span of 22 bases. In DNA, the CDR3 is TGTGCCAGCTCCCCGCCGGTGGCTAGGATAATAACCCAGTACTTC. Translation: CASSPPVARIITQYF. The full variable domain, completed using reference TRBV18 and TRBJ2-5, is NAGVMQNPRHLVRRRGQEARLRCSPMKGHSHVYWYRQLPEEGLKFMVYLQKENIIDESGMPKERFSAEFPKEGPSILRIQQVVRGDSAAYFCASSPPVARIITQYFGPGTRLLVL.